There are many counts of the clone carrying this T cell receptor beta chain. The antigen is unknown. This sample is drawn from a study of T cells in Graves' hyperthyroidism and ophthalmopathy. Across the study: Specimen type is peripheral blood, collected at initial diagnosis prior to any treatment. Study findings and constraints: The majority of expanded thyroid clonotypes above 0.001 also appeared in blood. In simple terms, a model built on 13 V-J features told ophthalmopathy apart from stable hyperthyroidism.

V gave up 6 bases and J gave up 8 bases, with 20 bases separating them. This CDR3 is built from 14 residues. The germline V gene has CDR1 SQVTM and CDR2 ANQGSEA. It was RNA transcripts that yielded the amplified TCR beta CDR3 regions. Primed by the HTBI set, a first-round RT-PCR was run on the TCR CDR3. MiXCR was run by TCRdb on the multiplex PCR reads, yielding one entry per CDR3 protein. The sample contains approximately 600,000 distinct CDR3 sequences, around 15% of which appear only once. The chain has TRBV29-1 and TRBJ2-4; the D gene is possibly TRBD2 (6 bases). The source of this sequence is a woman aged 40 to 49 with Graves' ophthalmopathy. Material: blood. The CDR3 nucleotides are TGCAGCGTCCTTCCGGAGGGCCTTAGATACATTCAGTACTTC. Protein product: CSVLPEGLRYIQYF.